This TCR beta chain was identified in a study of identifying expanded T cells in peripheral blood. TCRdb's table, derived via immunoSEQ multiplex PCR, lists solely in-frame clones and lacks some. The table includes 55,000 to 75,000 clones, over 75% detected once. Collection occurred without any documented infections or immune events in donors. Study-wide results and caveats: Technical replicates showed roughly 1.2 changed clones; approximately 2 weeks roughly 18; four weeks 19. Variance in clone template counts between two-week samples significantly increased with total template count across all healthy donors.

As regards this clone: Antigen specificity is unknown.

V was cut by 0 bases and J by 1 base, with 7 bases left in between. The CDR3 loop spans 14 amino acids. Germline V gene data show CDR1 as SGHRS and CDR2 as YFSETQ. Sequenced material: blood. The chain is built from TRBV5-1 and TRBJ2-5, with D hard to call. This sequence originates from a person between 18 and 75 years old in good health. CDR3: CASSLEQPQETQYF. The CDR3 region has the DNA TGCGCCAGCAGCTTGGAACAGCCCCAAGAGACCCAGTACTTC.